The 13 T cell receptor beta chains in this list originate from one sample, sequenced in a study of regulatory T cells in long-lasting Graves disease. Researchers made TCR beta libraries by using iRepertoire HTBI primers and running Arm-PCR on CDR3 regions. One entry per CDR3 protein results from TCRdb running MiXCR on the multiplex PCR reads. This table has 600,000 to 800,000 distinct CDR3 sequences, around 32% appearing once. Sample time point: persistent/refractory GD, antithyroid drugs over 5 years with positive TRAb. PBMC-extracted RNA yielded the TCR library. The sequenced sample was peripheral blood mononuclear cells (PBMCs), obtained when the disease was refractory, from a patient treated with antithyroid drugs. The origin of the receptors is a female donor with Graves disease.

The chain employs TRBV7-9 and TRBJ1-3; perhaps TRBD1 as D (5 bases). The V and J ends lost 1 base and 4 bases respectively, with 8 bases between them. The length of the CDR3 is 14 residues. Germline CDR1 SEHNR, CDR2 FQNEAQ (reference sequence). The CDR3 protein is CASSLGQYGNTIYF. CDR3 DNA: TGTGCCAGCAGCTTAGGACAGTACGGAAACACCATATATTTT. Full variable domain (outside the CDR3, taken from reference TRBV7-9 and TRBJ1-3): DTGVSQNPRHKITKRGQNVTFRCDPISEHNRLYWYRQTLGQGPEFLTYFQNEAQLEKSRLLSDRFSAERPKGSFSTLEIQRTEQGDSAMYLCASSLGQYGNTIYFGEGSWLTVV.

This clonotype was seen a few times. The V call is TRBV6-1, the J call TRBJ2-3; possibly TRBD2 for D (5 bases). With 8 bases removed from V and 1 base from J, the gap between germline ends came to 7 bases. This CDR3 spans 12 amino acids. Germline V gene sequence: CDR1 MNHNS, CDR2 SASEGT. The CDR3 region is CASRGCTDTQYF. In nucleotides, the CDR3 is TGTGCCAGCCGCGGGTGCACAGATACGCAGTATTTT.

This clonotype was observed a few times. The genes are TRBV7-9 and TRBJ1-2, with 7 bases that match TRBD1. Germline CDR1 SEHNR, CDR2 FQNEAQ (reference sequence). V lost 4 bases, J lost 7 bases, and 9 bases stayed unmatched. The CDR3 spans 14 residues. In DNA, the CDR3 is TGTGCCAGCAGCTCGAATTTACAGGGGTTTGGCTACACCTTC. Translated: CASSSNLQGFGYTF. Filled out from reference TRBV7-9 and TRBJ1-2, the complete variable domain reads DTGVSQNPRHKITKRGQNVTFRCDPISEHNRLYWYRQTLGQGPEFLTYFQNEAQLEKSRLLSDRFSAERPKGSFSTLEIQRTEQGDSAMYLCASSSNLQGFGYTFGSGTRLTVV.

The genes are TRBV28 and TRBJ2-7; D unresolved. Germline CDR1 reads MDHEN; CDR2 reads SYDVKM. The CDR3 sequence is 11 residues long. Trimming removed 2 bases at V and 9 bases at J, with 8 bases between. CDR3 sequence (DNA): TGTGCCAGCAGTTTAAACCACGGGCAGTACTTC. Translating it yields CASSLNHGQYF. Together with reference TRBV28 and TRBJ2-7, the CDR3 gives the full variable domain: DVKVTQSSRYLVKRTGEKVFLECVQDMDHENMFWYRQDPGLGLRLIYFSYDVKMKEKGDIPEGYSVSREKKERFSLILESASTNQTSMYLCASSLNHGQYFGPGTRLTVT.

This clonotype was observed a handful of times. The genes are TRBV7-2 and TRBJ1-6; D uncertain. The CDR3 extends over 16 amino acids. Trimming pared 5 bases from V and 3 bases from J, leaving 14 bases between. Germline V gene data show CDR1 as SGHTA and CDR2 as FQGNSA. This CDR3 reads CASSRRAVSYNSPLHF. The CDR3 coding sequence is TGTGCCAGCAGCCGCCGCGCAGTTAGCTATAATTCACCCCTCCACTTT.

This clonotype was seen only a few times. The V gene is TRBV19, the J gene TRBJ1-1; D is possibly TRBD1 (5 bases). Trimming removed 6 bases from V and 7 bases from J, with 12 bases in between. The CDR3 extends over 12 amino acids. Germline lookup yields CDR1 LNHDA and CDR2 SQIVND (reference sequence). CDR3 sequence (DNA): TGTGCCAGTAGCCAGTGGAGGGGTGAAGCTTTCTTT. It codes for CASSQWRGEAFF.

This clonotype was seen repeatedly, ten times or more. The V call is TRBV2, the J call TRBJ1-6; D not certain. This CDR3 is 14 amino acids long. The germline gives CDR1 SNHLY, CDR2 FYNNEI. With 3 bases removed from V and 10 bases from J, the gap between germline ends came to 13 bases. The CDR3 loop is CASSESVNRSPLHF. DNA for the CDR3: TGTGCCAGCAGTGAGTCCGTTAACCGATCACCCCTCCACTTT.

Note on this clonotype: A single base separates this from a much larger clone, so it may be a read error. The chain combines TRBV2 with TRBJ1-1, with D hard to call. V gave up 7 bases and J gave up 2 bases, with 11 bases separating them. Germline CDR1 is SNHLY and CDR2 is FYNNEI. The CDR3 is made up of 13 amino acids. CDR3 bases: TGTGCCAGCAAGGCGCGCCGAAACACTGAAGCTTTCTTT. Translated, it gives CASKARRNTEAFF.

This clonotype has a handful of counts. The chain joins TRBV19 to TRBJ2-7, with D maybe TRBD1 (6 bases). The CDR3 has 15 amino acids. The germline gives CDR1 LNHDA, CDR2 SQIVND (reference sequence). The V end was cut by 6 bases, the J end by 2 bases, with 17 bases between. This chain's CDR3 is CASSRDTSNAYEQYF. The CDR3 DNA sequence: TGTGCCAGTAGCCGGGACACCTCCAATGCCTACGAGCAGTACTTC.

This clonotype was seen just once. The chain is built from TRBV6-1 and TRBJ2-1; TRBD2 is a possible D gene (5 bases). The germline V gene has CDR1 MNHNS and CDR2 SASEGT. V was trimmed by 5 bases and J by 6 bases, leaving 14 bases between them. This CDR3 region has 14 residues. The CDR3 DNA reads TGTGCCAGCAGTATACTAGGATCCATCAATGAGCAGTTCTTC. Protein: CASSILGSINEQFF.

The chain joins TRBV30 to TRBJ2-7; no clear D. Trimming pared 5 bases from V and 5 bases from J, leaving 13 bases between. This CDR3 is built from 12 residues. Germline CDR1 reads GTSNPN; CDR2 reads SVGIG (reference sequence). The CDR3 region has the DNA TGTGCCTGGGTTGGAAGGGTTAACGAGCAGTACTTC. This codes for CAWVGRVNEQYF.

This clonotype was counted a single time. The chain uses TRBV5-1 and TRBJ1-6, with 9 bases lining up with TRBD1. V lost 5 bases to trimming and J lost 11 bases; unmatched junction nucleotides: 8. The CDR3 contains 14 residues. Looked up from germline, CDR1 is SGHRS and CDR2 is YFSETQ. In DNA form, the CDR3 reads TGCGCCAGCAGTGAGGACAGGGGTTATGCACCCCTCCACTTT. Translated, it gives CASSEDRGYAPLHF.

In this sample, this clonotype turned up a few times. In DNA, the CDR3 is TGCAGTGCTAGAGTCCTGGGACTCTCCATCACAGATACGCAGTATTTT. Its protein is CSARVLGLSITDTQYF. V usage is TRBV20-1 and J usage is TRBJ2-3; TRBD2 might be the D (6 bases). Germline V lookup: CDR1 DFQATT, CDR2 SNEGSKA (reference sequence). This CDR3 has 16 residues. V lost 1 base and J 2 bases, leaving 16 bases between the germline ends.